Presented here are 13 T cell receptor beta chains from one specimen sequenced in a study of blood T cell repertoires in COVID-19. Measured with immunoSEQ multiplex PCR; TCRdb has only the in-frame clones, and not every one. The profile covers 50,000 to 70,000 clones, with around 90% appearing a single time and 7.4% taken by the ten largest. The sequenced sample consisted of peripheral blood. The receptor set was obtained from a human donor with active COVID-19. The donor label of this sample is uncertain.

The rearrangement joins TRBV29-1 to TRBJ2-7; D is possibly TRBD2 (5 bases). This CDR3 region has 15 residues. The V and J ends lost 6 bases and 0 bases respectively, with 18 bases between them. Germline V gene sequence: CDR1 SQVTM, CDR2 ANQGSEA. CDR3 coding DNA: TGCAGCGTCGAATGGGCCGGGGTGAACTCCTACGAGCAGTACTTC. Translating it yields CSVEWAGVNSYEQYF.

V and J are TRBV5-4 and TRBJ1-2; possible D gene TRBD1, 6 bases. CDR1 is SGHNT, CDR2 YYREEE, per germline (reference sequence). With 4 bases removed from V and 0 bases from J, the gap between germline ends came to 10 bases. The length of the CDR3 is 14 residues. The chain's CDR3 is CASSPGQTNYGYTF. DNA of the CDR3: TGTGCCAGCAGCCCAGGACAGACTAACTATGGCTACACCTTC. Supplemented by reference TRBV5-4 and TRBJ1-2, the full variable domain reads ETGVTQSPTHLIKTRGQQVTLRCSSQSGHNTVSWYQQALGQGPQFIFQYYREEENGRGNFPPRFSGLQFPNYSSELNVNALELDDSALYLCASSPGQTNYGYTFGSGTRLTVV.

CDR3 DNA: TGTGCCAGCAGCTTAGCGCCCAGAACCGCTAACTATGGCTACACCTTC. This translates into CASSLAPRTANYGYTF. The chain recombines TRBV7-2 with TRBJ1-2; D gene unclear. Germline-derived CDR1 and CDR2 are SGHTA and FQGNSA. The length of the CDR3 is 16 residues. V lost 0 bases and J 0 bases, leaving 11 bases between the germline ends.

The rearrangement links TRBV6-1 to TRBJ1-6; D call uncertain. V lost 3 bases, J lost 10 bases, and 13 bases lay in between. The CDR3 totals 14 residues. The germline gives CDR1 MNHNS, CDR2 SASEGT. CDR3 sequence reads: CASSDFTSYSPLHF. The CDR3 region has the DNA TGTGCCAGCAGTGATTTCACGAGTTACTCACCCCTCCACTTT.

The rearrangement uses TRBV7-8 and TRBJ2-1; D is perhaps TRBD2 (6 bases). V was cut by 5 bases and J by 0 bases, with 11 bases left in between. The CDR3 covers 15 residues. Germline V gives CDR1 SGHVS, CDR2 FQNEAQ. CDR3 in DNA: TGTGCCAGCAGCCGAGTAGCGGACTCCTACAATGAGCAGTTCTTC. Translation: CASSRVADSYNEQFF.

V is TRBV5-6 and J is TRBJ2-3; D is possibly TRBD2 (6 bases). Germline V gene lookup returns CDR1 SGHDT and CDR2 YYEEEE. Trimming shortened V by 5 bases and J by 2 bases, and 12 bases separated the two germline ends. The CDR3 extends over 14 amino acids. Here the CDR3 reads CASSLARVTDTQYF. CDR3 bases: TGTGCCAGCAGTCTAGCGAGGGTCACAGATACGCAGTATTTT.

In its sample, this clone was seen once. This chain connects TRBV2 to TRBJ1-1; D remains ambiguous. The CDR3 covers 11 residues. CDR1 and CDR2 from the germline V gene are SNHLY and FYNNEI. V was cut by 8 bases and J by 9 bases, with 13 bases left in between. CDR3 sequence (DNA): TGTGCCAGCGCGGGAGAGGGTAAAGCTTTCTTT. Its translation is CASAGEGKAFF.

The rearrangement uses TRBV29-1 and TRBJ2-1; no firm D call. The CDR3 runs 11 residues. Trimming removed 6 bases from V and 9 bases from J, with 12 bases in between. Germline V gene lookup returns CDR1 SQVTM and CDR2 ANQGSEA. CDR3 nucleotide sequence: TGCAGCGTCGCTCGGGTTGGTGAGCAGTTCTTC. Amino acid sequence: CSVARVGEQFF.

This chain links TRBV28 with TRBJ2-2, with 13 bases identical to TRBD2. V was pared by 7 bases and J by 3 bases, with 11 bases of the junction left unmatched. The CDR3 covers 18 residues. The germline V gene has CDR1 MDHEN and CDR2 SYDVKM. The CDR3 region has the DNA TGTGCCAGCACCTACCTAGGACTAGCGGGAGAGGACACCGGGGAGCTGTTTTTT. This codes for CASTYLGLAGEDTGELFF.

This chain connects TRBV4-1 to TRBJ2-5; D possibly corresponds to TRBD1 (7 bases). V was pared by 3 bases and J by 5 bases, with 19 bases between. Germline V gene lookup returns CDR1 MGHRA and CDR2 YSYEKL. This CDR3 is 16 amino acids long. The CDR3 reads CASSQGLVRGEETQYF. CDR3 in DNA: TGCGCCAGCAGCCAGGGCCTCGTCAGGGGGGAGGAGACCCAGTACTTC.

This chain links TRBV12-3 or TRBV12-4 with TRBJ1-1; 7 bases line up with TRBD1. Trimming at V came to 4 bases and at J to 5 bases, leaving 4 bases not matched to a gene. This CDR3 spans 13 amino acids. The CDR3 sequence: CASSWRQGTEAFF. CDR3 sequence (DNA): TGTGCCAGCAGTTGGAGACAGGGAACTGAAGCTTTCTTT.

This chain connects TRBV11-2 to TRBJ2-5; TRBD1 matches at 7 bases. Trimming removed 6 bases from V and 2 bases from J; junction bases left unmatched: 9. CDR3 length: 15 residues. CDR1 and CDR2 from the germline V gene are SGHAT and FQNNGV. CDR3 coding DNA: TGTGCCAGCAGTTTGGATGGGACAGTACAAGAGACCCAGTACTTC. Amino acid sequence: CASSLDGTVQETQYF.

This clone is a singleton in its sample. The rearrangement links TRBV5-1 to TRBJ2-7; D is perhaps TRBD2 (6 bases). CDR3 size: 15 residues. CDR1 and CDR2 (germline): SGHRS, YFSETQ. Trimming cost V 5 bases and J 6 bases, with 21 bases left between them. This chain's CDR3 is CASSWTGANTGEQYF. CDR3 nucleotides: TGCGCCAGCAGTTGGACGGGAGCGAATACCGGCGAGCAGTACTTC. The variable domain in full, completed from reference TRBV5-1 and TRBJ2-7, reads KAGVTQTPRYLIKTRGQQVTLSCSPISGHRSVSWYQQTPGQGLQFLFEYFSETQRNKGNFPGRFSGRQFSNSRSEMNVSTLELGDSALYLCASSWTGANTGEQYFGPGTRLTVT.